The 2 T cell receptor beta chains listed next were all sequenced from one sample in a study of T cell responses to AZD1222 COVID-19 vaccine. The data were produced by immunoSEQ multiplex PCR, yet TCRdb's version contains in-frame clones alone and is incomplete. The sample shows around 130,000 clones, 91% of them seen only once. The sequencing here drew on peripheral blood, taken on day 0 of AZD1222 vaccination. The source of these receptors is an adult in good health.

This clone showed up just once. The V call is TRBV3-1 (or the pseudogene TRBV3-2), the J call TRBJ1-1; possibly TRBD1 for D (5 bases). The CDR3 length is 16 residues. Germline lookup yields CDR1 LGHDT and CDR2 YNNKEL (reference sequence). The germline V and J ends were trimmed by 0 bases and 4 bases, with 15 bases remaining between them. In nucleotides, the CDR3 is TGTGCCAGCAGCCAAGATCTCAGGACGGGGGGCACTGAAGCTTTCTTT. It yields the protein CASSQDLRTGGTEAFF.

The chain uses TRBV2 and TRBJ2-1; D not certain. V lost 7 bases, J lost 5 bases, and 9 bases lay in between. Germline V CDR1 and CDR2: SNHLY, FYNNEI. The CDR3 has 12 amino acids. The CDR3 region is CASNFPDNEQFF. In DNA form, the CDR3 reads TGTGCCAGCAATTTCCCGGACAATGAGCAGTTCTTC.